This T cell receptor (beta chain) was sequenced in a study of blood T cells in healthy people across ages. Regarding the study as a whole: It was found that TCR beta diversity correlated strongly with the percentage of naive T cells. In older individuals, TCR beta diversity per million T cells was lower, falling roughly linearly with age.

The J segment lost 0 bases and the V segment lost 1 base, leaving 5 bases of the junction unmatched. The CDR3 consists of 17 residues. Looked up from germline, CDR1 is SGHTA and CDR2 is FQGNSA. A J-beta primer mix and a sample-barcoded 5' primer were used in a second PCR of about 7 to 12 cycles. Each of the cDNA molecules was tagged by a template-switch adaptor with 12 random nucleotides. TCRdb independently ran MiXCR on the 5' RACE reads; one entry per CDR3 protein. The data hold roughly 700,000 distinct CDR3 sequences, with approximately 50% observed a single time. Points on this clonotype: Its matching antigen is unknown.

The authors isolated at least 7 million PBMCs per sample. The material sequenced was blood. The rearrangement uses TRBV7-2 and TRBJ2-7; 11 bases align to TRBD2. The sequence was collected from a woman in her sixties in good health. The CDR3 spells CASSLEPGTSGSYEQYF. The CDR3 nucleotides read TGTGCCAGCAGCTTAGAACCGGGGACTAGCGGCTCCTACGAGCAGTACTTC. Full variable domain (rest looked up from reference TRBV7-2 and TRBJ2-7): GAGVSQSPSNKVTEKGKDVELRCDPISGHTALYWYRQSLGQGLEFLIYFQGNSAPDKSGLPSDRFSAERTGGSVSTLTIQRTQQEDSAVYLCASSLEPGTSGSYEQYFGPGTRLTVT.